The 23 T cell receptor beta chains below all came from one sample that was sequenced in a study of identical twins. MiXCR, run by TCRdb on the 5' RACE reads, gives a single entry per CDR3 protein. The data contain some 790,000 distinct CDR3 sequences, roughly 20% of them singletons. These data were likewise used in another study, on T cells expressing NK-cell markers.

The specimen was PBMCs. Every receptor here comes from a woman between 18 and 29 years old in good health.

The chain has TRBV4-3 and TRBJ2-7; D gene uncertain. CDR3 size: 14 residues. Germline assignment: CDR1 LGHNA and CDR2 YSLEER. Trimming removed 1 base at V and 1 base at J, with 8 bases between. As DNA, the CDR3 is TGCGCCAGCAGCCAAGCCCCTAGTTCCTACGAGCAGTACTTC. Protein product: CASSQAPSSYEQYF.

This clonotype was seen only a few times. The rearrangement links TRBV6-6 to TRBJ2-1; D is unclear. The V end lost 5 bases, the J end lost 6 bases, and 5 bases lay between the germline ends. The CDR3 sequence is 11 residues long. Looked up from germline, CDR1 is MNHNY and CDR2 is SVGAGI (reference sequence). The CDR3 loop is CASSHLNEQFF. CDR3 nucleotides: TGTGCCAGCAGTCACCTCAATGAGCAGTTCTTC.

J is TRBJ2-2 and V is TRBV3-1; perhaps TRBD1 as D (6 bases). This CDR3 contains 15 residues. CDR1 is LGHDT, CDR2 YNNKEL, per germline (reference sequence). Trimming removed 1 base from V and 7 bases from J, with 13 bases in between. The DNA for the CDR3 is TGTGCCAGCAGCCAAGTGCAGGGGCTCGGCGGGGAGCTGTTTTTT. The encoded protein is CASSQVQGLGGELFF.

Many counts were recorded for this clonotype. The chain joins TRBV5-6 to TRBJ2-7; 10 bases are shared with TRBD1. J lost 2 bases, V lost 2 bases, and 10 bases had no gene match. CDR1 and CDR2 (germline): SGHDT, YYEEEE. The CDR3 totals 17 residues. CDR3 bases: TGTGCCAGCAGCTTCCCACCCGGGACAGGGGTTCCCTACGAGCAGTACTTC. It is translated as CASSFPPGTGVPYEQYF.

This clonotype was observed a few times. The gene calls are TRBV10-1 and TRBJ2-1, with D uncertain. This CDR3 spans 13 amino acids. V shed 4 bases and J shed 4 bases, with 8 bases lying between them. From germline, CDR1 is WNHNN and CDR2 SYGVQD (reference sequence). In DNA form, the CDR3 reads TGCGCCAGCAGTGTTGGAGCGTACAATGAGCAGTTCTTC. It is translated as CASSVGAYNEQFF.

This clonotype was counted at least ten times. The V call is TRBV10-3, the J call TRBJ1-1; D is possibly TRBD1 (6 bases). V was shortened by 3 bases and J by 4 bases, with 6 bases between the two germline ends. Germline assignment: CDR1 ENHRY and CDR2 SYGVKD. This CDR3 comprises 12 residues. CDR3 sequence (DNA): TGTGCCATCAGTGAAGGGGGCACTGAAGCTTTCTTT. Protein product: CAISEGGTEAFF.

V usage is TRBV9 and J usage is TRBJ2-7, with D perhaps being TRBD1 or TRBD2 (5 bases each). The CDR3 extends over 16 amino acids. Germline CDR1 SGDLS, CDR2 YYNGEE. Trimming cost V 0 bases and J 2 bases, with 15 bases left between them. Written as DNA, the CDR3 is TGTGCCAGCAGCGTAGGTGGGCTAGGGACCCCCTACGAGCAGTACTTC. Encoded protein: CASSVGGLGTPYEQYF.

This chain joins TRBV27 and TRBJ2-5; 12 nucleotides line up with TRBD2. CDR1 is MNHEY and CDR2 is SMNVEV in the germline V gene (reference sequence). CDR3 length equals 17 residues. Trimming removed 3 bases from V and 0 bases from J; junction bases left unmatched: 5. In nucleotides, the CDR3 is TGTGCCAGCAGTTTTCGTACTAGCGGGAGGTACCAAGAGACCCAGTACTTC. Translating gives CASSFRTSGRYQETQYF.

This clonotype was detected a few times. The J gene is TRBJ2-7, the V gene TRBV12-3 or TRBV12-4, with D possibly matching TRBD1 (5 bases). This CDR3 spans 13 amino acids. V was shortened by 5 bases and J by 6 bases, with 14 bases between the two germline ends. DNA for the CDR3: TGTGCCAGCAGTCCAGGGATATTCCTCGAGCAGTACTTC. Its protein product is CASSPGIFLEQYF.

The genes are TRBV20-1 and TRBJ2-7, with TRBD1 matching over 9 bases. The CDR3 is 14 amino acids. The V gene's germline CDR1 is DFQATT and CDR2 SNEGSKA (reference sequence). Losses at the gene ends were 3 bases for V and 4 bases for J; bases not matched to a gene: 7. CDR3 loop: CSARTTGGRYEQYF. The CDR3 DNA follows: TGCAGTGCTAGGACGACAGGGGGTCGGTACGAGCAGTACTTC.

This clonotype was detected only a few times. The chain joins TRBV20-1 to TRBJ2-7; D perhaps matches TRBD1 (6 bases). The V gene's germline CDR1 is DFQATT and CDR2 SNEGSKA (reference sequence). This CDR3 spans 14 amino acids. V shed 4 bases and J shed 3 bases, with 16 bases lying between them. CDR3 sequence: CSAIRDNTLYEQYF. The DNA of the CDR3 is TGCAGTGCTATACGGGACAACACCCTCTACGAGCAGTACTTC.

The rearrangement uses TRBV12-3 or TRBV12-4 and TRBJ2-1; 12 bases are a match to TRBD2. Trimming cost V 8 bases and J 7 bases; bases outside gene matches: 6. The CDR3 runs 14 residues. The CDR3: CASGGLAGRNEQFF. CDR3 DNA: TGTGCCAGCGGAGGACTAGCGGGACGGAATGAGCAGTTCTTC.

The gene calls are TRBV7-9 and TRBJ2-7; 9 bases are a match to TRBD1. Trimming took 6 bases from V and 0 from J; bases not matched to a gene: 6. CDR1 and CDR2 (germline): SEHNR, FQNEAQ (reference sequence). CDR3 length: 15 residues. CDR3 sequence: CASRRTGDSSYEQYF. CDR3 sequence (DNA): TGTGCCAGCAGACGGACAGGGGACTCCTCCTACGAGCAGTACTTC.

The rearrangement links TRBV7-2 to TRBJ2-1; weak D call: TRBD2 (6 bases). CDR3 length: 15 residues. Germline CDR1 is SGHTA and CDR2 is FQGNSA. The ends were cut back, 2 bases at V and 1 base at J, with 9 bases in the middle. The DNA of the CDR3 is TGTGCCAGCAGCTTATTGGAGGGTTCCTACAATGAGCAGTTCTTC. The encoded protein is CASSLLEGSYNEQFF. Full variable domain (missing parts from reference TRBV7-2 and TRBJ2-1): GAGVSQSPSNKVTEKGKDVELRCDPISGHTALYWYRQSLGQGLEFLIYFQGNSAPDKSGLPSDRFSAERTGGSVSTLTIQRTQQEDSAVYLCASSLLEGSYNEQFFGPGTRLTVL.

This chain connects TRBV11-2 to TRBJ2-1, with 7 bases that match TRBD2. This CDR3 is built from 17 residues. Germline CDR1 and CDR2: SGHAT and FQNNGV. The ends lost 5 bases at V and 8 bases at J; junction bases unmatched: 18. CDR3 protein: CASSKSGGLTSTDEQFF. The DNA for the CDR3 is TGTGCCAGCAGCAAAAGTGGGGGTCTGACTAGCACCGATGAGCAGTTCTTC.

CDR3 nucleotide sequence: TGTGCCAGTACAAGACTAGCGGGAGGCGGTGCAGATACGCAGTATTTT. This sequence encodes CASTRLAGGGADTQYF. This chain connects TRBV28 to TRBJ2-3; 13 bases are a match to TRBD2. J gave up 4 bases and V 9 bases, and 10 bases lay outside the gene matches. CDR3 length: 16 amino acids. Per germline, CDR1 MDHEN and CDR2 SYDVKM.

This clonotype has a count of ten or more. The chain is built from TRBV12-3 or TRBV12-4 and TRBJ1-2; D is ambiguous. Trimming cost V 1 base and J 3 bases, with 12 bases left between them. The CDR3 covers 15 residues. As DNA, the CDR3 is TGTGCCAGCAGTTTAGAGAGAGGAATCTACTATGGCTACACCTTC. Translation gives CASSLERGIYYGYTF.

This clonotype occurred once. This chain joins TRBV10-3 and TRBJ2-7; 11 bases are a match to TRBD1. The CDR3 is made up of 12 amino acids. CDR1 ENHRY and CDR2 SYGVKD come from the germline V gene. J lost 3 bases, V lost 9 bases, and 1 base had no gene match. The CDR3 here is CAMGTGGYEQYF. The CDR3 region has the DNA TGTGCCATGGGGACAGGGGGCTACGAGCAGTACTTC.

This clonotype was counted many times. The chain recombines TRBV20-1 with TRBJ1-1, with D maybe TRBD1 (5 bases). In germline, CDR1 is DFQATT, CDR2 SNEGSKA (reference sequence). With 0 bases removed from V and 1 base from J, the gap between germline ends came to 6 bases. The CDR3 covers 13 residues. The CDR3 sequence is CSAREGRNTEAFF. DNA of the CDR3: TGCAGTGCTAGAGAGGGGCGGAACACTGAAGCTTTCTTT.

In nucleotides, the CDR3 is TGTGCCAGCAGTTTATATGGGGGCAGGGAGCAGTTCTTC. Translating it yields CASSLYGGREQFF. This chain connects TRBV27 to TRBJ2-1; D may be TRBD1 (6 bases). The length of the CDR3 is 13 residues. The germline V and J ends were trimmed by 1 base and 10 bases, with 11 bases remaining between them. Germline CDR1 is MNHEY and CDR2 is SMNVEV (reference sequence).

This clonotype has only a few counts. The chain combines TRBV6-4 with TRBJ2-3, with D possibly being TRBD2 (6 bases). CDR3 length equals 17 residues. Between the trimmed V and J ends, which lost 5 bases and 8 bases, there was a span of 26 bases. CDR1 is MRHNA and CDR2 is SNTAGT in the germline V gene. CDR3 nucleotide sequence: TGTGCCAGCAGTAAAACCGGGACCCTTGGAGGGCCAGCTACGCAGTATTTT. Protein sequence: CASSKTGTLGGPATQYF.

This CDR3 is CSVAPSSGGGHNEQFF. The CDR3 DNA reads TGCAGCGTTGCACCTTCTAGCGGAGGAGGGCACAATGAGCAGTTCTTC. V is TRBV29-1 and J is TRBJ2-1; TRBD2 matches 7 bases. Germline values: CDR1 SQVTM, CDR2 ANQGSEA. The trim removed 4 bases at V and 5 bases at J, leaving 14 bases unmatched. The CDR3 loop spans 16 amino acids.

The chain couples TRBV6-2 or TRBV6-3 to TRBJ2-2; 15 bases fit TRBD2. Germline V gene lookup returns CDR1 MNHEY and CDR2 SVGEGT. V shed 6 bases and J 6 bases; nucleotides not matched to a gene: 2. The CDR3 spans 15 residues. The CDR3 DNA reads TGTGCCAGCAGCCGGACTAGCGGGAGGGCCGGGGAGCTGTTTTTT. Translation: CASSRTSGRAGELFF.